This TCR beta chain emerged from a study of OX40 agonist ivuxolimab in advanced cancers. After removal of 5 bases from V and 4 bases from J, the junction contained 4 bases not matched to a gene. The CDR3 runs to 15 residues. CDR1 and CDR2 (germline): SNHLY, FYNNEI. Profiled with immunoSEQ multiplex PCR; TCRdb holds only in-frame clones, not every one. The sample shows some 87,000 clones, 75% to 95% of them seen only once. Specimen: CD4+ or CD8+ T cells sorted from blood, collected in a trial of the OX40 agonist ivuxolimab. This sequence originates from an adult with an advanced solid tumor such as melanoma, head and neck, liver or kidney cancer. The rearrangement joins TRBV2 to TRBJ2-2, with 10 bases lining up with TRBD1. The CDR3 DNA reads as TGTGCCAGCAGTTCGGACAGGGGGAGCACCGGGGAGCTGTTTTTT. It encodes CASSSDRGSTGELFF.